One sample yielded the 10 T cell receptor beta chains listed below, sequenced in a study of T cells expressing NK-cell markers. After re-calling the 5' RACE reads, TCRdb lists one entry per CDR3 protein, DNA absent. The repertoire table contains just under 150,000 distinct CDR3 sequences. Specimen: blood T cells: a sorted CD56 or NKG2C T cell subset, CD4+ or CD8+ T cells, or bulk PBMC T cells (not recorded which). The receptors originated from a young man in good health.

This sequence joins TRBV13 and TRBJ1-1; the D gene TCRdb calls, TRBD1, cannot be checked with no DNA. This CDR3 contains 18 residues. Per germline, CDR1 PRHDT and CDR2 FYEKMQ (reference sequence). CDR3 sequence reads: CASSLEPPDRVSNTEAFF.

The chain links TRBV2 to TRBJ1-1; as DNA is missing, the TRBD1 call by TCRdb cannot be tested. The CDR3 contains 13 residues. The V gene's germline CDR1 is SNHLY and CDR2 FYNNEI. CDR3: CAITQGASTEAFF.

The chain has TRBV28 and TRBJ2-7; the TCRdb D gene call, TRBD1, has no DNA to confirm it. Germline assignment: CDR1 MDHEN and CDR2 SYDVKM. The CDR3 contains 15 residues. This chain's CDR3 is CASSLSPSDTYEQYF.

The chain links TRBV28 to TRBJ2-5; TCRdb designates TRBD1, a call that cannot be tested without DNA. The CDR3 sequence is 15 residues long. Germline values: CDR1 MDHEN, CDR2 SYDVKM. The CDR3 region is CASTLTTIPGETQYF.

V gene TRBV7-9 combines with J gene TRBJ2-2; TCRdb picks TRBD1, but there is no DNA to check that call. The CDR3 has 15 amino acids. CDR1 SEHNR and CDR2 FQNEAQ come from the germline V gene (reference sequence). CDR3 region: CASSTPGRNTGELFF. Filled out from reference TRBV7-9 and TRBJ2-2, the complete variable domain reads DTGVSQNPRHKITKRGQNVTFRCDPISEHNRLYWYRQTLGQGPEFLTYFQNEAQLEKSRLLSDRFSAERPKGSFSTLEIQRTEQGDSAMYLCASSTPGRNTGELFFGEGSRLTVL.

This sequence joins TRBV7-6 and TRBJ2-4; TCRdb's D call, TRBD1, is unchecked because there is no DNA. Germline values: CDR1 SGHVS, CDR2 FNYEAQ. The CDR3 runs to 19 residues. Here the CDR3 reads CASSFQRDRGHSAKNIQYF. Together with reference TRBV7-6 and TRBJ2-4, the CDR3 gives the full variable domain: GAGVSQSPRYKVTKRGQDVALRCDPISGHVSLYWYRQALGQGPEFLTYFNYEAQQDKSGLPNDRFSAERPEGSISTLTIQRTEQRDSAMYRCASSFQRDRGHSAKNIQYFGAGTRLSVL.

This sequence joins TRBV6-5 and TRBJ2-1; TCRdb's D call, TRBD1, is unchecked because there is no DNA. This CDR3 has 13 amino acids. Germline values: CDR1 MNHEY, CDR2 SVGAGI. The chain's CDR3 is CASSSQGYNEQFF.

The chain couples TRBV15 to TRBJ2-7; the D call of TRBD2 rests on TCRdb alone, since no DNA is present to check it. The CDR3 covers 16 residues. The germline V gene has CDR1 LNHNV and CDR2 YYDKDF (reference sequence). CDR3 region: CATSRDTLAGGYEQYF.

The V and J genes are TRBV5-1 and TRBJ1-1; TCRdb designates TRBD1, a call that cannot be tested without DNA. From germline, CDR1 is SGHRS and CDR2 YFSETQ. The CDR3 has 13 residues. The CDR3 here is CASALGRVIEAFF.

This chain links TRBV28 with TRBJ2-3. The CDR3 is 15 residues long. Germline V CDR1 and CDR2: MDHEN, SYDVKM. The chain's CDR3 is CASSLFEASTDTQYF.